This T cell receptor beta chain originates from a study of shared T cell receptors in the human thymus. Germline CDR1 SGDLS, CDR2 YYNGEE. This CDR3 spans 14 amino acids. V gave up 4 bases and J gave up 8 bases, with 18 bases separating them. Using immunoSEQ multiplex PCR, the repertoire was profiled, and TCRdb retains in-frame clones only, with some absent. The table records about 660,000 clones, more than 75% of them present only once. This sample also belongs to another study, concerning human thymus T cells.

The sample was thymocytes. The chain carries TRBV9 and TRBJ1-2; the D is unclear. This clonotype was obtained from a boy younger than two with a congenital heart defect. CDR3 coding DNA: TGTGCCAGCAGCCCCCGGTCCGGCCCGGGAGGCTACACCTTC. This translates into CASSPRSGPGGYTF.